These T cell receptor beta chains were read from a single sample in a study of graft-versus-host responses after intestinal transplantation. These receptors have no known antigen. TCRdb keeps only in-frame clones here, not all; method: immunoSEQ multiplex PCR. Found here are tens of thousands of clones, roughly 90% of them singletons; the top ten hold nearly 0.5%. The sample was unstimulated CD8+ T cells sorted from spleen or lymph node cells, taken before intestinal transplant. Receptors originate from a human donor who received an intestinal transplant. The CDR3 runs from the conserved cysteine through the conserved F or W. The D gene is left open where the match is weak. Some rows mark clone size as missing; the rest say once, few, many or name a class of expanded clone.

v_call	j_call	d_call	clone_size	cdr3_aa	cdr3_nt
TRBV5-4	TRBJ2-7	TRBD1	NA	CASSRPGTGNEQYF	TGTGCCAGCAGCCGTCCCGGGACAGGGAACGAGCAGTACTTC
TRBV7-9	TRBJ1-2	NA	NA	CASSLPTEDGSDYGYTF	TGTGCCAGCAGCTTGCCCACTGAGGATGGATCGGACTATGGCTACACCTTC
TRBV5-4	TRBJ1-3	NA	NA	CASSLAGAGNTIYF	TGTGCCAGCAGCTTGGCAGGGGCTGGAAACACCATATATTTT
TRBV27	TRBJ2-1	NA	NA	CATKREAPTIEQFF	TGTGCCACCAAAAGGGAAGCACCGACTATTGAGCAGTTCTTC
TRBV27	TRBJ2-7	TRBD1	NA	CASSPGTGIYEQYF	TGTGCCAGCAGCCCCGGGACAGGGATTTACGAGCAGTACTTC
TRBV7-9	TRBJ2-7	NA	NA	CASSLPTQGGGYEQYF	TGTGCCAGCAGCTTACCAACCCAGGGAGGGGGCTACGAGCAGTACTTC
TRBV6-1	TRBJ1-2	NA	NA	CASSGSISYGYTF	TGTGCCAGCAGTGGATCCATCAGCTATGGCTACACCTTC
TRBV7-7	TRBJ2-3	NA	NA	CASSLYTDTQYF	TGTGCCAGCAGCCTCTACACAGATACGCAGTATTTT
TRBV28	TRBJ2-1	TRBD1	NA	CASDRGDNEQFF	TGTGCCAGCGACAGGGGGGACAATGAGCAGTTCTTC
TRBV4-1	TRBJ1-5	NA	NA	CASSPEDRSNQPQHF	TGCGCCAGCAGCCCAGAAGACAGGTCCAATCAGCCCCAGCATTTT
TRBV25-1	TRBJ1-2	NA	NA	CASSELGGAGLGYTF	TGTGCCAGCAGTGAATTAGGCGGCGCCGGGTTGGGCTACACCTTC
TRBV9	TRBJ2-3	NA	NA	CASSDRVSGTDTQYF	TGTGCCAGCAGCGACAGGGTTAGCGGGACAGATACGCAGTATTTT
TRBV2	TRBJ1-3	NA	few	CAIEGGNTIYF	TGTGCCATCGAGGGAGGAAACACCATATATTTT
TRBV27	TRBJ1-3	NA	NA	CASSPWTGNTIYF	TGTGCCAGCAGTCCCTGGACAGGAAACACCATATATTTT
TRBV27	TRBJ2-3	TRBD2	NA	CASSSPSSGATDTQYF	TGTGCCAGCAGTTCGCCCAGTAGCGGGGCCACAGATACGCAGTATTTT
TRBV27	TRBJ2-1	NA	NA	CASSLSEGQYAYNEQFF	TGTGCCAGCAGTTTATCCGAAGGACAGTATGCCTACAATGAGCAGTTCTTC
TRBV19	TRBJ2-2	TRBD2	NA	CASSISSGSVSHMNTGELFF	TGTGCCAGTAGTATCTCTAGCGGGAGTGTATCCCACATGAACACCGGGGAGCTGTTTTTT
TRBV13	TRBJ1-1	TRBD1	NA	CASSPGPGRGSVEAFF	TGTGCCAGCAGCCCCGGACCCGGCAGGGGGTCGGTTGAAGCTTTCTTT
TRBV6-1	TRBJ1-2	NA	NA	CASSEVVRYGYTF	TGTGCCAGCAGTGAAGTGGTCAGATATGGCTACACCTTC
TRBV19	TRBJ2-7	TRBD1	once	CASSSSADRGYEQYF	TGTGCCAGTAGTTCCTCGGCGGACAGGGGCTACGAGCAGTACTTC
TRBV6-1	TRBJ1-2	NA	NA	CASSEGTDGYTF	TGTGCCAGCAGTGAAGGGACAGATGGCTACACCTTC
TRBV7-9	TRBJ1-1	NA	NA	CASSLTRGDTEAFF	TGTGCCAGCAGCCTGACCCGGGGAGACACTGAAGCTTTCTTT
TRBV4-1	TRBJ2-7	TRBD2	NA	CASSEPGQYTSGSNEQYF	TGCGCCAGCAGCGAACCGGGACAGTATACTAGCGGGAGTAACGAGCAGTACTTC
TRBV30	TRBJ2-1	TRBD2	NA	CAWSGLARIGEQFF	TGTGCCTGGAGTGGACTAGCGCGGATTGGCGAGCAGTTCTTC
TRBV6-6	TRBJ1-4	NA	NA	CASEGGNGEKLFF	TGTGCCAGCGAGGGGGGGAACGGTGAAAAACTGTTTTTT
TRBV4-1	TRBJ2-1	NA	NA	CASSLGSGRSYNEQFF	TGCGCCAGCAGCCTCGGGAGCGGGCGCTCCTACAATGAGCAGTTCTTC
TRBV5-6	TRBJ2-7	NA	few	CASSLSRDREQYF	TGTGCCAGCAGCTTGTCGAGGGATAGGGAGCAGTACTTC
TRBV2	TRBJ1-2	TRBD1	NA	CASTPGQTYYGYTF	TGTGCCAGCACCCCGGGACAGACTTACTATGGCTACACCTTC
TRBV5-1	TRBJ2-3	TRBD2	once	CASSWTSANTDTQYF	TGCGCCAGCAGCTGGACTAGCGCGAACACAGATACGCAGTATTTT
TRBV27	TRBJ2-7	TRBD1	NA	CASSLSGETGEYEQYF	TGTGCCAGCAGTTTATCTGGGGAAACAGGGGAATACGAGCAGTACTTC
TRBV5-4	TRBJ1-3	NA	NA	CASSLITGDGNTIYF	TGTGCCAGCAGCTTAATTACAGGAGACGGAAACACCATATATTTT
TRBV7-9	TRBJ2-1	NA	NA	CASSLGVGQYSHNEQFF	TGTGCCAGCAGCTTAGGCGTGGGGCAGTATTCCCACAATGAGCAGTTCTTC